The next 21 T cell receptor beta chains were all read from a single sample in a study of siplizumab effects on memory and regulatory T cells. This table comes from immunoSEQ multiplex PCR, and its TCRdb copy is limited to in-frame clones, with some not included. The sample records roughly 120,000 clones, 90% to 95% being singletons. Sequencing used non-Treg CD4+ T cells sorted from blood. The origin of the receptors is a human donor in good health.

The chain carries TRBV11-2 and TRBJ2-3; 12 nucleotides match TRBD2. Trimming removed 4 bases from V and 4 bases from J; junction bases left unmatched: 3. Germline V gene lookup returns CDR1 SGHAT and CDR2 FQNNGV. There are 15 residues in the CDR3. The CDR3 DNA follows: TGTGCCAGCAGCTCTAGCGGGAGGGCCCCAGATACGCAGTATTTT. The encoded protein is CASSSSGRAPDTQYF.

The rearrangement joins TRBV10-3 to TRBJ1-1; D gene unclear. The V gene lost 2 bases and the J gene lost 0 bases, with 7 bases spanning the gap. This CDR3 contains 14 residues. Germline assignment: CDR1 ENHRY and CDR2 SYGVKD. The CDR3 protein is CAISEGVMNTEAFF. CDR3 sequence (DNA): TGTGCCATCAGTGAGGGGGTTATGAACACTGAAGCTTTCTTT.

V and J are TRBV20-1 and TRBJ2-3, with D hard to call. The CDR3 length is 10 residues. V lost 5 bases and J 2 bases, leaving 2 bases between the germline ends. Germline V gene lookup returns CDR1 DFQATT and CDR2 SNEGSKA (reference sequence). CDR3 nucleotide sequence: TGCAGTGCTCCCACAGATACGCAGTATTTT. This gives the protein CSAPTDTQYF.

The gene calls are TRBV27 and TRBJ2-2; D is possibly TRBD2 (5 bases). V lost 6 bases and J lost 1, with 9 bases in between. The germline gives CDR1 MNHEY, CDR2 SMNVEV (reference sequence). The CDR3 has 14 amino acids. The CDR3: CASRPAGNTGELFF. Here the CDR3 DNA reads TGTGCCAGCAGGCCTGCGGGGAACACCGGGGAGCTGTTTTTT.

The count of this clone is one. The chain is built from TRBV19 and TRBJ1-2; no clear D. CDR3 length equals 18 residues. V shed 6 bases and J shed 1 base, with 24 bases lying between them. CDR1 and CDR2 from the germline V gene are LNHDA and SQIVND (reference sequence). CDR3 loop: CASSPGGKSGRINYGYTF. DNA of the CDR3: TGTGCCAGTAGCCCAGGAGGGAAGAGTGGTCGGATTAACTATGGCTACACCTTC.

This chain links TRBV2 with TRBJ2-5, with a possible D match to TRBD1 (6 bases). The V gene's germline CDR1 is SNHLY and CDR2 FYNNEI. The CDR3 has 12 amino acids. CDR3 coding DNA: TGTGCGGGACATAGGATGCAAGAGACCCAGTACTTC. As protein: CAGHRMQETQYF. The whole variable domain, filled in from reference TRBV2 and TRBJ2-5, reads EPEVTQTPSHQVTQMGQEVILRCVPISNHLYFYWYRQILGQKVEFLVSFYNNEISEKSEIFDDQFSVERPDGSNFTLKIRSTKLEDSAMYFCAGHRMQETQYFGPGTRLLVL.

The chain joins TRBV5-1 to TRBJ2-3, with D uncertain. Looked up from germline, CDR1 is SGHRS and CDR2 is YFSETQ. The length of the CDR3 is 14 residues. Trimming pared 0 bases from V and 2 bases from J, leaving 7 bases between. As DNA, the CDR3 is TGCGCCAGCAGCTTGGAGCGAGTCACAGATACGCAGTATTTT. Translation gives CASSLERVTDTQYF.

The rearrangement uses TRBV9 and TRBJ2-1, with 7 bases matching TRBD2. Germline loops: CDR1 SGDLS, CDR2 YYNGEE. The CDR3 is 19 residues long. The ends lost 4 bases at V and 7 bases at J; junction bases unmatched: 23. CDR3 in DNA: TGTGCCAGCAGCACCCCCGGACTAGATCGGGTTCCACACGAGAATGAGCAGTTCTTC. Translation gives CASSTPGLDRVPHENEQFF.

The chain is built from TRBV13 and TRBJ2-1; 8 positions match TRBD2. Unmatched junction bases numbered 16, after V lost 1 base and J lost 2 bases. The CDR3 covers 20 residues. Germline V gives CDR1 PRHDT, CDR2 FYEKMQ (reference sequence). This chain's CDR3 is CASSLETIALGREAYNEQFF. The CDR3 DNA reads TGTGCCAGCAGCTTAGAGACGATAGCCCTAGGGCGGGAGGCCTACAATGAGCAGTTCTTC.

The CDR3 DNA is TGTGCCAGCAGTGATCTCCTAGCGGGGGGTACCGGGGAGCTGTTTTTT. It codes for CASSDLLAGGTGELFF. The chain joins TRBV2 to TRBJ2-2; 11 bases line up with TRBD2. Germline V gene data show CDR1 as SNHLY and CDR2 as FYNNEI. This CDR3 comprises 16 residues. V lost 3 bases to trimming and J lost 5 bases; unmatched junction nucleotides: 5.

The genes are TRBV9 and TRBJ2-7; D not resolved. The V end lost 3 bases, the J end lost 7 bases, and 23 bases lay between the germline ends. CDR1 is SGDLS and CDR2 is YYNGEE in the germline V gene. The CDR3 extends over 16 amino acids. The chain's CDR3 is CASSGTYSQLLGEQYF. CDR3 coding DNA: TGTGCCAGCAGCGGCACCTACTCTCAATTGTTGGGGGAGCAGTACTTC.

The chain uses TRBV6-6 and TRBJ2-1, with TRBD2 matching 8 bases. J was trimmed by 7 bases and V by 8 bases; bases with no gene match: 10. Germline CDR1 reads MNHNY; CDR2 reads SVGAGI (reference sequence). CDR3 size: 14 residues. The CDR3, as DNA: TGTGCCAGCGCTCTCCCGGGGGGGCAAAATGAGCAGTTCTTC. It codes for CASALPGGQNEQFF.

The chain joins TRBV5-4 to TRBJ1-4; D is possibly TRBD1 (6 bases). The CDR3 consists of 15 residues. Germline V gene sequence: CDR1 SGHNT, CDR2 YYREEE (reference sequence). Trimming left V 4 bases short and J 6 bases short, with 16 bases between. In DNA, the CDR3 is TGTGCCAGCAGCAGTCGGGGGGCTGGGGATGAAAAACTGTTTTTT. It is translated as CASSSRGAGDEKLFF.

This clone was seen a single time. The V gene is TRBV19, the J gene TRBJ1-4; D gene uncertain. Trimming left V 2 bases short and J 2 bases short, with 6 bases between. Germline V CDR1 and CDR2: LNHDA, SQIVND (reference sequence). The CDR3 has 14 amino acids. CDR3 region: CASSIKATNEKLFF. The CDR3 DNA follows: TGTGCCAGTAGTATAAAGGCTACTAATGAAAAACTGTTTTTT.

The chain has TRBV10-2 and TRBJ2-2; D possibly uses TRBD1 or TRBD2 (5 bases each). The germline gives CDR1 WSHSY, CDR2 SAAADI. The V end lost 0 bases, the J end lost 4 bases, and 9 bases lay between the germline ends. This CDR3 spans 15 amino acids. Written as DNA, the CDR3 is TGCGCCAGCAGTGAGTCACGGGGCGGCACCGGGGAGCTGTTTTTT. Its translation is CASSESRGGTGELFF.

This clone was picked up one time. The J gene is TRBJ1-4, the V gene TRBV7-8, with 9 bases lining up with TRBD1. This CDR3 is 17 amino acids long. Germline V CDR1 and CDR2: SGHVS, FQNEAQ. Trimming took 6 bases from V and 7 from J; bases not matched to a gene: 15. In DNA form, the CDR3 reads TGTGCCAGCAGACCCCTGTCTTCGGGGACAGGGCGTGAAAAACTGTTTTTT. This gives the protein CASRPLSSGTGREKLFF.

J is TRBJ2-7 and V is TRBV5-1; D is possibly TRBD2 (5 bases). In germline, CDR1 is SGHRS, CDR2 YFSETQ. V was shortened by 5 bases and J by 6 bases, with 12 bases between the two germline ends. This CDR3 comprises 12 residues. In DNA form, the CDR3 reads TGCGCCAGCAGTCGGACTGAAGCCGAGCAGTACTTC. This codes for CASSRTEAEQYF.

This chain links TRBV4-1 with TRBJ2-5; D uncertain. Germline V gene sequence: CDR1 MGHRA, CDR2 YSYEKL. CDR3 size: 14 residues. The ends were cut back, 2 bases at V and 5 bases at J, with 12 bases in the middle. CDR3: CASSQPLSGETQYF. Written as DNA, the CDR3 is TGCGCCAGCAGCCAACCCCTCTCCGGGGAGACCCAGTACTTC.

V gene TRBV10-3 combines with J gene TRBJ1-2; D is ambiguous. The V gene lost 4 bases and the J gene lost 9 bases, with 12 bases spanning the gap. Germline V gene data show CDR1 as ENHRY and CDR2 as SYGVKD. The CDR3 sequence is 12 residues long. CDR3 loop: CAISGQDASYTF. The CDR3 DNA reads as TGTGCCATCAGTGGCCAGGACGCGAGCTACACCTTC.

The chain couples TRBV7-3 to TRBJ2-2; 10 nucleotides agree with TRBD2. V was clipped by 7 bases and J by 15 bases; unmatched bases: 11. The CDR3 has 13 amino acids. Germline V gene data show CDR1 as SGHTA and CDR2 as FQGTGA. CDR3 residues: CASKAGGPGRMFF. DNA for the CDR3: TGTGCCAGCAAAGCGGGAGGGCCGGGTAGGATGTTTTTT. The full variable domain, rest sourced from reference TRBV7-3 and TRBJ2-2, is GAGVSQTPSNKVTEKGKYVELRCDPISGHTALYWYRQSLGQGPEFLIYFQGTGAADDSGLPNDRFFAVRPEGSVSTLKIQRTERGDSAVYLCASKAGGPGRMFFGEGSRLTVL.

The J gene is TRBJ2-1, the V gene TRBV7-8; maybe TRBD2 (6 bases). V lost 4 bases and J 12 bases, leaving 13 bases between the germline ends. CDR1 is SGHVS, CDR2 FQNEAQ, per germline. This CDR3 region has 12 residues. This CDR3 is CASSSRLGSQFF. CDR3 DNA sequence: TGTGCCAGCAGCTCCCGACTAGGGTCGCAGTTCTTC.